This is a list of T cell receptor beta chains from one sample in a study of T cell responses to AZD1222 COVID-19 vaccine. The protocol was immunoSEQ multiplex PCR, while the TCRdb copy is restricted to in-frame clones and leaves out a portion. The repertoire consists of some 170,000 clones, with 85% to 90% occurring once and the leading ten covering about 1.5%. Sequenced here: peripheral blood, sampled on day 0 of AZD1222 vaccination. The receptor set was obtained from an adult in good health. Both conserved end residues are part of each CDR3. Fields, in order: clone size, V gene, D gene, J gene, CDR3 DNA, CDR3 protein. D genes are given only for firm matches. Clone size is not always given. Where it is, it says once, few, many or a class for expanded clones.

-	TRBV28	-	TRBJ1-4	TGTGCCAGCAGTCGGGATGCAACTAATGAAAAACTGTTTTTT	CASSRDATNEKLFF
-	TRBV7-2	-	TRBJ1-1	TGTGCCAGCAGCACCCCCTCCTCACAGCCTGTTATGAACACTGAAGCTTTCTTT	CASSTPSSQPVMNTEAFF
-	TRBV18	-	TRBJ2-5	TGTGCCAGCTCACCACTCGAAGAGACCCAGTACTTC	CASSPLEETQYF
-	TRBV6-1	-	TRBJ2-7	TGTGCCAGCAGTGAAAACGGCAGGTTCTACGAGCAGTACTTC	CASSENGRFYEQYF
-	TRBV30	-	TRBJ1-3	TGTGCCTGGAGAGGGCCGGGACCTGGAAACACCATATATTTT	CAWRGPGPGNTIYF
-	TRBV19	-	TRBJ2-1	TGTGCCAGTAGTAGGAGCTCCTACAATGAGCAGTTCTTC	CASSRSSYNEQFF
-	TRBV18	-	TRBJ1-1	TGTGCCAGCTCACAAACAGACACTGAAGCTTTCTTT	CASSQTDTEAFF
-	TRBV11-2	-	TRBJ1-5	TGTGCCAGCAGCTTAGATGGCCAGGCCAATCAGCCCCAGCATTTT	CASSLDGQANQPQHF
-	TRBV27	-	TRBJ1-1	TGTGCCAGCAGAGTGGCCGGAATGAACACTGAAGCTTTCTTT	CASRVAGMNTEAFF
-	TRBV28	-	TRBJ1-5	TGTGCCAGCAGTTCAGAGGGGATGAATCAGCCCCAGCATTTT	CASSSEGMNQPQHF
few	TRBV2	-	TRBJ1-4	TGTGCCAGCAGTGGGAATGAAAAACTGTTTTTT	CASSGNEKLFF
-	TRBV5-6	-	TRBJ2-7	TGTGCCAGCAGCGACAGATACGAGCAGTACTTC	CASSDRYEQYF
-	TRBV15	-	TRBJ2-1	TGTGCCACCAGCAGAGACCGCGGATATGAGCAGTTCTTC	CATSRDRGYEQFF
-	TRBV4-2	TRBD2	TRBJ2-1	TGTGCCAGCAGCCGAACTAGCGGAGTAAACAATGAGCAGTTCTTC	CASSRTSGVNNEQFF
once	TRBV5-1	-	TRBJ2-1	TGCGCCAGCAGCTTGGACTCCCCCACCTACAATGAGCAGTTCTTC	CASSLDSPTYNEQFF
-	TRBV6-5	-	TRBJ1-1	TGTGCCAGCAGTTACTCTGGGCCGTTCGACACTGAAGCTTTCTTT	CASSYSGPFDTEAFF
-	TRBV9	TRBD2	TRBJ2-5	TGTGCCAGCAGCGTAGCCGGAGCGGGAGGGGTGCAAGAGACCCAGTACTTC	CASSVAGAGGVQETQYF
once	TRBV6-5	-	TRBJ1-4	TGTGCCAGCGCCCTCGGGGCAACTAATGAAAAACTGTTTTTT	CASALGATNEKLFF
-	TRBV5-3	-	TRBJ2-1	TGTGCCACCCCGAGTCCCGAGTTTCACAATGAGCAGTTCTTC	CATPSPEFHNEQFF
-	TRBV28	-	TRBJ1-6	TGTGCCAGCAGCCGGACGGTAAACTATAATTCACCCCTCCACTTT	CASSRTVNYNSPLHF
once	TRBV7-8	-	TRBJ1-1	TGTGCCAGCAGCCGGTTGAACACTGAAGCTTTCTTT	CASSRLNTEAFF
once	TRBV11-2	-	TRBJ1-2	TGTGCCAGCAGCTTAGCGGGGCTCCAGGACTATGGCTACACCTTC	CASSLAGLQDYGYTF
-	TRBV4-3	-	TRBJ1-4	TGCGCCAGCAGCCAAGCTTGGCCGGTTAATAATGAAAAACTGTTTTTT	CASSQAWPVNNEKLFF
-	TRBV30	-	TRBJ2-1	TGTGCCGGGACGGACTACTACAATGAGCAGTTCTTC	CAGTDYYNEQFF
-	TRBV9	TRBD1	TRBJ1-2	TGTGCCAGCAGCGCTCAGGGGGCTCGTGGCTACACCTTC	CASSAQGARGYTF
-	TRBV5-6	-	TRBJ2-3	TGTGCCAGCAGCTTGGATCCAGGGAGGCCAGATACGCAGTATTTT	CASSLDPGRPDTQYF
-	TRBV7-6	-	TRBJ1-1	TGTGCCAGCAGCTCCTCGACCTACACTGAAGCTTTCTTT	CASSSSTYTEAFF
-	TRBV4-1	TRBD1	TRBJ1-6	TGCGCCAGCAGCCAGGGACAGGTCGCCTCCTATAATTCACCCCTCCACTTT	CASSQGQVASYNSPLHF
-	TRBV5-1	-	TRBJ1-6	TGCGCCAGCAGCTTGGTGCGAGATTCCAATTCACCCCTCCACTTT	CASSLVRDSNSPLHF
-	TRBV29-1	TRBD1	TRBJ1-5	TGCAGCGCCGCGACAGGGACGGGTCAGCCCCAGCATTTT	CSAATGTGQPQHF
few	TRBV9	-	TRBJ1-6	TGTGCCAGCAGCGGGGGTTTTAATTCACCCCTCCACTTT	CASSGGFNSPLHF
-	TRBV6-2/TRBV6-3	-	TRBJ1-2	TGTGCCAGCAGTTACGATTCCAGCCTATATGGCTACACCTTC	CASSYDSSLYGYTF
-	TRBV9	-	TRBJ2-2	TGTGCCAGCAGCGTCGCGAGGGTGAACACCGGGGAGCTGTTTTTT	CASSVARVNTGELFF
-	TRBV5-6	TRBD1	TRBJ1-2	TGTGCCAGCAGCCTGGACAGGGGCGCAGACTATGGCTACACCTTC	CASSLDRGADYGYTF
-	TRBV11-1	TRBD1	TRBJ2-5	TGTGCCAGCAGCTCGACAGGGGGTTCAGAGACCCAGTACTTC	CASSSTGGSETQYF
-	TRBV6-1	TRBD1	TRBJ1-1	TGTGCCAGCAGTGAACGCGACAGGGGCCGAGCTTTCTTT	CASSERDRGRAFF
-	TRBV2	-	TRBJ2-5	TGTGCCAGCAGTGGGGCAGGCCCCGTGGAGACCCAGTACTTC	CASSGAGPVETQYF
once	TRBV5-1	-	TRBJ2-2	TGCGCCAGCAGCTCCTCGGGGACGACTAATGAGGAGCTGTTTTTT	CASSSSGTTNEELFF
-	TRBV4-3	-	TRBJ1-2	TGCGCCAGCAGCCAAGATTGGGGGGGTCGAGGCTACACCTTC	CASSQDWGGRGYTF
few	TRBV29-1	-	TRBJ2-7	TGCAGCGGGGGAGTTGGCACAGGAACCTACGAGCAGTACTTC	CSGGVGTGTYEQYF
-	TRBV5-1	-	TRBJ1-2	TGCGCCAGCAGCACCGGACAGCCCGACTATGGCTACACCTTC	CASSTGQPDYGYTF
-	TRBV5-1	-	TRBJ1-1	TGCGCCAGCAGCTTGGGCAGCTACTACACTGAAGCTTTCTTT	CASSLGSYYTEAFF
-	TRBV10-1	-	TRBJ2-3	TGCGCCAGCGCGGTGGGGGGAACCACAGATACGCAGTATTTT	CASAVGGTTDTQYF
-	TRBV2	-	TRBJ2-1	TGTGCCAGCAGGCGGGACAGTACCTACAATGAGCAGTTCTTC	CASRRDSTYNEQFF
-	TRBV30	TRBD2	TRBJ2-2	TGTGCCTGGAGCCCCAGGAGCGGGAGCGGCACCGGGGAGCTGTTTTTT	CAWSPRSGSGTGELFF
once	TRBV5-4	-	TRBJ2-5	TGTGCCAGCAGCTTGGATAGCAGCCAAGAGACCCAGTACTTC	CASSLDSSQETQYF
-	TRBV7-2	-	TRBJ2-6	TGTGCCAGCAGCCGCCGTGGGGTTGCCGGGGCCAACGTCCTGACTTTC	CASSRRGVAGANVLTF
-	TRBV12-3/TRBV12-4	-	TRBJ2-3	TGTGCCAGCAGTAGGACGCAAACGCAGTATTTT	CASSRTQTQYF
-	TRBV7-6	TRBD2	TRBJ2-1	TGTGCCAGCAGCTTAGTCGGGATAGCGGGAGCCTATGAGCAGTTCTTC	CASSLVGIAGAYEQFF
-	TRBV9	TRBD1	TRBJ1-4	TGTGCCAGCAGCACCCAGGGGGCCTTGAATGAAAAACTGTTTTTT	CASSTQGALNEKLFF
-	TRBV10-1	TRBD2	TRBJ2-1	TGCGCCAGCAGTGATCCAACGGCGGGAGCCGTCAATGAGCAGTTCTTC	CASSDPTAGAVNEQFF
-	TRBV11-2	-	TRBJ2-5	TGTGCCAGCAGCCCATTCGGCGGGCAGATACCCCAAGAGACCCAGTACTTC	CASSPFGGQIPQETQYF
-	TRBV3-1/TRBV3-2	-	TRBJ1-4	TGTGCCAGCAGCCAAGGAGGAATGGGCAGGAGAGAAAAACTGTTTTTT	CASSQGGMGRREKLFF